This T cell receptor beta chain is drawn from a study of Ad26.COV2.S vaccination and SARS-CoV-2 variants. Germline values: CDR1 MNHEY, CDR2 SMNVEV (reference sequence). The CDR3 sequence is 13 residues long. Trimming cost V 5 bases and J 5 bases, with 12 bases left between them. Method: immunoSEQ multiplex PCR; TCRdb's copy keeps in-frame clones and lacks some. This table has approximately 460,000 clones, about nine tenths appearing once. The treatment here: some 20 received Ad26.COV2.S at low or high dose, single or two shots; roughly 5 received placebo; per-sample allocation not given. Repertoires come from day 63 after the first vaccine or placebo injection.

This TCR was sampled from a person aged 18-65 years who received the Ad26.COV2.S COVID-19 vaccine or a placebo. This sequence joins TRBV27 and TRBJ1-1, with TRBD1 as a possible D gene (5 bases). The source material was peripheral blood, sampled in a trial of Ad26.COV2.S vaccine versus placebo. CDR3 sequence: CASSTTDRTEAFF. The CDR3 DNA reads as TGTGCCAGCAGTACGACAGATCGGACTGAAGCTTTCTTT.